These 10 T cell receptor beta chains share one sample of origin, sequenced in a study of cytomegalovirus exposure and HLA in healthy donors. PCR used 60 Vbeta primers and 13 Jbeta primers. The assay was immunoSEQ multiplex PCR, and TCRdb's table has in-frame clones only and misses some. The repertoire holds 200,000 or so clones, with about two thirds as singletons. The sample was PBMCs. The receptors originated from a man in his forties in good health and CMV-seropositive.

The V gene is TRBV4-2, the J gene TRBJ2-5; D call uncertain. Gene TRBJ2-7 matches the end of the DNA better, so the J call may be wrong. CDR1 is LGHNA and CDR2 is YNFKEQ in the germline V gene. The CDR3 runs to 15 residues. Here the CDR3 reads CASSQGSAAGYEQYF. CDR3 bases: TGTGCCAGCAGCCAAGGATCTGCCGCCGGGTACGAGCAGTACTTC.

The V and J genes are TRBV10-3 and TRBJ2-6, with D unclear. The CDR3 sequence is 15 residues long. V was trimmed by 3 bases and J by 1 base, leaving 7 bases between them. Looked up from germline, CDR1 is ENHRY and CDR2 is SYGVKD. The CDR3 reads CAISDADSGANVLTF. The CDR3 coding sequence is TGTGCCATCAGTGATGCAGATTCTGGGGCCAACGTCCTGACTTTC.

The chain couples TRBV29-1 to TRBJ2-3; 16 nucleotides match TRBD2. This CDR3 is built from 15 residues. Per the germline V gene, CDR1 is SQVTM and CDR2 is ANQGSEA. Trimming at V came to 5 bases and at J to 4 bases, leaving 3 bases not matched to a gene. In DNA form, the CDR3 reads TGCAGCGTTACCGGGACTAGCGGGGGGGCAGATACGCAGTATTTT. Residues: CSVTGTSGGADTQYF.

The chain joins TRBV12-5 to TRBJ1-1; D is possibly TRBD1 (5 bases). There are 15 residues in the CDR3. From germline, CDR1 is LGHNT and CDR2 FRNRAP. Trimming stripped 6 bases from V and 3 bases from J, with 17 bases between. The CDR3 DNA reads TGTGCTAGTGGCCAAATCAGGGTATGGGACACTGAAGCTTTCTTT. The encoded protein is CASGQIRVWDTEAFF.

This chain connects TRBV27 to TRBJ1-2; D is unresolved. This CDR3 region has 14 residues. Deletions cut 2 bases from V and 4 bases from J, with 11 bases between. CDR1 is MNHEY and CDR2 is SMNVEV in the germline V gene (reference sequence). CDR3 region: CASSLTGIPYGYTF. Here the CDR3 DNA reads TGTGCCAGCAGTTTAACGGGGATCCCCTATGGCTACACCTTC.

The J gene is TRBJ1-1, the V gene TRBV21-1. TRBV21-1 is a documented pseudogene. The CDR3 spans 12 residues. In nucleotides, the CDR3 is TGTGCCAGTTCGGGGAGGGGGACTGAAGCTTTCTTT. Encoded protein: CASSGRGTEAFF.

The V gene is TRBV10-3, the J gene TRBJ1-4; 9 nucleotides match TRBD1. With 10 bases clipped from V and 2 bases from J, the junction kept 5 bases outside the gene matches. This CDR3 region has 14 residues. The germline V gene encodes CDR1 ENHRY and CDR2 SYGVKD. CDR3 in amino acids: CATQTGGTNEKLFF. The CDR3 nucleotides read TGTGCCACCCAGACAGGGGGGACTAATGAAAAACTGTTTTTT.

The J gene is TRBJ1-4, the V gene TRBV28; 7 nucleotides align to TRBD1. The length of the CDR3 is 16 residues. Trimming at V came to 3 bases and at J to 1 base, leaving 5 bases not matched to a gene. The germline V gene has CDR1 MDHEN and CDR2 SYDVKM. DNA of the CDR3: TGTGCCAGCAGTTTTATAAGGGGGCAAACTAATGAAAAACTGTTTTTT. It encodes CASSFIRGQTNEKLFF.

The V and J genes are TRBV6-1 and TRBJ1-2; 9 positions match TRBD1. J was trimmed by 8 bases and V by 6 bases; bases with no gene match: 7. Germline loops: CDR1 MNHNS, CDR2 SASEGT. The CDR3 length is 13 residues. The CDR3 nucleotides are TGTGCCAGCAGCGAACAGGGGGCTGGAGGCTACACCTTC. This translates into CASSEQGAGGYTF.

The chain employs TRBV21-1 and TRBJ2-3; TRBD1, the table's D call, lacks a check against the DNA. TRBV21-1 is a pseudogene. The CDR3 covers 15 residues. CDR3 DNA sequence: TGTGCCAGCAGCAAAGAGGGGCAGGGGACAGATACGCAGTATTTT. It yields the protein CASSKEGQGTDTQYF.